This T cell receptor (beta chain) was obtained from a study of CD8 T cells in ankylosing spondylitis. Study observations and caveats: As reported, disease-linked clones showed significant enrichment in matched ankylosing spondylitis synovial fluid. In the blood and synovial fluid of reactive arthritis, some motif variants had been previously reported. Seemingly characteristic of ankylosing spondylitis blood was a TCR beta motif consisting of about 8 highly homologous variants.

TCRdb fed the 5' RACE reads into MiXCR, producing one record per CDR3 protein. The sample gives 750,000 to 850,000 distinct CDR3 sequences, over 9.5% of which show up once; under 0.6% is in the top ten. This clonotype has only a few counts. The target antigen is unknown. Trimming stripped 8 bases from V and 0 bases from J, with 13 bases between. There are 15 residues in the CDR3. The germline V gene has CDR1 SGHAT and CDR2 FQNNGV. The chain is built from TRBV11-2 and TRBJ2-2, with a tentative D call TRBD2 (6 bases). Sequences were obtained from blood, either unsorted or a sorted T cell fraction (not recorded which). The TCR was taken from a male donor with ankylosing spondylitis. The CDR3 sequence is CASQPGGTNTGELFF. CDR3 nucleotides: TGTGCCAGCCAACCCGGGGGAACGAACACCGGGGAGCTGTTTTTT.